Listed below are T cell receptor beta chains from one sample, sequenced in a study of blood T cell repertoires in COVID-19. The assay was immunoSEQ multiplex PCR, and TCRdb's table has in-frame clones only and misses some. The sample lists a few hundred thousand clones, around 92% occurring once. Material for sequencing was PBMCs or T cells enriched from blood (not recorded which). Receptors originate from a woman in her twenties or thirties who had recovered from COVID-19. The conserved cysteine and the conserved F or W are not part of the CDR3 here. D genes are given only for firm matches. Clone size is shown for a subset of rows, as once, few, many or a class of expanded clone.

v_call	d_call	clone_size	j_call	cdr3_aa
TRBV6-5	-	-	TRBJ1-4	ASSQGSANEKLF
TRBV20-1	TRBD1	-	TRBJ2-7	SASPGQAFYEQY
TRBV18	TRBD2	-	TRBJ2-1	ASSPRVREGSGGNEQF
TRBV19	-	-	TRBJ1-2	ASSIPLGGAHGYT
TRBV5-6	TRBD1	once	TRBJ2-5	ASSIGTLRGETQY
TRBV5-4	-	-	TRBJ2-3	ASAGLADTQY
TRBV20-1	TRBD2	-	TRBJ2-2	SASVRGRATGELF
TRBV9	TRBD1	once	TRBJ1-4	ASSEKDRATATNEKLF
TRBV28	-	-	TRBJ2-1	ASTPSTHGDEQF
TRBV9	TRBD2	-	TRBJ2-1	ASSSAGDLYNEQF
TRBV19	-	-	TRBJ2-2	ASSGVSGELF
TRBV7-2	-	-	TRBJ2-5	ASSLEGGRGTQY
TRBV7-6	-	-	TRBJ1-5	ASSLAGGRSNQPQH
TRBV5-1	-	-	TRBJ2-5	ASSLGGNQETQY
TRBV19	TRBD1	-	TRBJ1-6	ASLGDRGSPLH
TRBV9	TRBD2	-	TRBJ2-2	ASSTPAPGLDVGELF
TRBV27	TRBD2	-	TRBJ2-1	ASSSRVAGGLYEQF
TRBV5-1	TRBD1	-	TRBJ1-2	ASSLGNPGTGDLDYGYT
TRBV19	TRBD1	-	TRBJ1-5	ASSEQGIGQPQH
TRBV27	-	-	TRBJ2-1	ASSFTQRYNEQF
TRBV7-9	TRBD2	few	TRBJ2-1	ASSPTSGRRRDEQF
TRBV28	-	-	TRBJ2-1	ASSLQGGWMREQF
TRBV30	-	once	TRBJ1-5	AWSGQFNSNQPQH
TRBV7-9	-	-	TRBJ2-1	ASSHRTPILRGKNEQF
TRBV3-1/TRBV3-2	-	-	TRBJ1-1	ASSQERGDTEAF
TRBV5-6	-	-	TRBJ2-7	ASSLYLVVSEQY
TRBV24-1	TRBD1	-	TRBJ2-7	ATSDRRQGLY
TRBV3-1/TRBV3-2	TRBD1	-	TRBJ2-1	ASSRQGHNEQF
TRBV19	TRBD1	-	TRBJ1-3	ASSRTSGGNSGNTIY
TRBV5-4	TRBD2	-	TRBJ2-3	ASSLAPSAGGSDTQY
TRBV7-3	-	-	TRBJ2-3	ASRSTSGADTQY
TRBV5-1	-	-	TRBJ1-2	ASSPQGRANYGYT
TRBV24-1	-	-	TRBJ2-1	ATSGTSGLGGNEQF
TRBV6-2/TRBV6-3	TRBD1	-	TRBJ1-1	ASSFRGLVNTEAF
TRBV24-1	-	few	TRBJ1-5	ARLLQEGQPQH
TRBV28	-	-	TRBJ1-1	ASSPQDHGGAF
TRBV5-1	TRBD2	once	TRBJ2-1	ASSKGLAGGNEQF
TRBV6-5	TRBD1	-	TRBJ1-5	ASNNRGRNQPQH
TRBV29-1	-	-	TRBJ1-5	SVREGNQPQH
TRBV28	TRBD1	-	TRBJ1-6	ASRGGQGYSPLH
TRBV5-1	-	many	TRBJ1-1	ASSLAAGGEAF
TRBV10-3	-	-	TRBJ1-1	AISDRGSITEAF
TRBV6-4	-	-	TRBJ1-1	ASSVERNTEAF
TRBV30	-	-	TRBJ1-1	AWGEVTAF
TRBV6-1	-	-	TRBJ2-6	ASSEPRAGANVLT
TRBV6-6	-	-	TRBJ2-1	ASSYGGIEQF
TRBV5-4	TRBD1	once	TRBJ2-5	ASSTGVETQY
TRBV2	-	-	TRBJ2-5	ASSDSRDQETQY
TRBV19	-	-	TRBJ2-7	ASSIASAPGEQY
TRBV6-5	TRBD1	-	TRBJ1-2	ASSYLGGSSNYGYT
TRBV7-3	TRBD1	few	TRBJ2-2	ASSRTGDTGELF
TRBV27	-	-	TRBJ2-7	ASSLRAYEQY
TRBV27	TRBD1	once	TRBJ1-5	ASSLSTGGGLQPQH
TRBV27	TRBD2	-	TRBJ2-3	ASSLHSGIRDTQY
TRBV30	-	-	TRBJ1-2	AWTRDRPNYGYT
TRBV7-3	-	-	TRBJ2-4	ASSLEGMGAKNIQY
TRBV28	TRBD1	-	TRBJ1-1	ASRMGQGGQAF